The text below deals with one T cell receptor (beta chain). Its specific antigen is unknown. No per-base quality is available; no much larger clone lies one base away. TCRbeta CDR3 regions were amplified from genomic DNA using the immunoSEQ Assay, a bias-controlled multiplex PCR. The paper's data handling went like this. Within the assay, amplification of reference gene primers was used to estimate how many nucleated cells each sample contained. To quantify the absolute abundance of each unique TCRbeta CDR3 rearrangement, sequence reads were collapsed and filtered. For each sample, productive Simpson clonality was calculated by taking the square root of Simpson's diversity index across productive rearrangements. TCRdb holds this immuneACCESS table with in-frame rearrangements only. Some clones are missing; in checked studies, unresolved V genes explain under half, and the rest has no known cause. V and J calls and clone size follow that table, whereas D and trimming were derived from the DNA. The sample table lists a few hundred thousand clones, more than 80% of them with a count of one. The top ten constitute 3% of the sample.

The germline V gene (reference sequence) provides CDR1 MNHEY and CDR2 SMNVEV. Counted from cysteine to phenylalanine, this CDR3 has 15 amino acids. CDR3 DNA only is kept here, 45 bases in frame from base 1. The trim is 3 bases for V and 2 bases for J, with a gap of 10 bases between the germline ends. The data originate from a study of blood T cell repertoires in COVID-19 (dated by TCRdb to between 2020 and 2021). About the investigation overall: Samples from collaborators originated in the United States, Italy and Spain and spanned both the acute and convalescent phases of COVID-19. The sample metadata nearly always contained a de-identified subject ID, COVID-19 status, age in years and sex. The repertoires were released in a freely available public database meant as a resource for research on the immune response to SARS-CoV-2. The samples were drawn from the first 160 participants of the ongoing ImmuneRACE study and from 950 to 1,500 subjects provided by 6 global collaborators. Where available, HLA class I and class II types were obtained from metadata supplied by the sample provider rather than from assay-based typing. The prospective study material was composed of cDNA or gDNA derived from T cells, B-cell-depleted T cells, or PBMCs. Subjects who had been exposed to COVID-19, were actively infected with it, or had recovered from it provided the deeply sampled blood TCRbeta repertoires that made up the dataset. Here is what the overall study found, with its caveats: The quantity of clinical and demographic metadata differed by source and by participant and was supplied without curation.

The collaborating institutions used their own protocols to collect whole blood in K2EDTA tubes. For TCRbeta analysis, collaborators shipped samples in one of three forms: frozen whole blood, isolated PBMCs, or DNA extracted from either of those sample types. In this chain, TRBV27 is recombined with TRBJ2-2, with TRBD1 tentatively as D gene (5 bases match). Sample: peripheral blood. The receptor was isolated from a woman aged 25 to 39 with active or convalescent COVID-19. The base sequence is TGTGCCAGCAGTTTCTCAGGGCTCAACACCGGGGAGCTGTTTTTT. Its amino acids are CASSFSGLNTGELFF.